This T cell receptor beta chain was sequenced during a study of regulatory T cells in long-lasting Graves disease. Looking at the study overall: New Graves' disease cases had less than 3 months of antithyroid drugs. Notes on the study in general: With persistent disease, TRBV28, TRBJ1-2 and TRBJ2-5 were the favored segments.

Documented time point: newly diagnosed GD, antithyroid drugs for less than 3 months. The TCR library was made from RNA extracted from PBMCs. In Xi'an, China, an endocrinology department was the source of patients. The germline V gene has CDR1 SGHAT and CDR2 FQNNGV. CDR3 length: 15 residues. V lost 4 bases, J lost 3 bases, and 8 bases stayed unmatched. This clonotype was detected many times. The antigen is undetermined. Building the TCR beta libraries relied on iRepertoire HTBI primers, and CDR3 regions underwent Arm-PCR. Per the original data handling: Segment identification across samples yielded around 60 TRBV and 12 to 15 TRBJ segments. TCRdb itself ran the multiplex PCR reads through MiXCR, one entry per CDR3 protein. The V and J calls, along with clone size, are taken from TCRdb and not from the paper's own processing. Of just over 600,000 distinct CDR3 sequences listed, roughly 15% are singletons.

A further study also used this sample, focusing on T cells in Graves' hyperthyroidism and ophthalmopathy.

The clonotype comes from a young woman with Graves disease. V usage is TRBV11-2 and J usage is TRBJ1-2; 7 bases align to TRBD1. Material: peripheral blood mononuclear cells (PBMCs), obtained at new diagnosis, from a patient treated with antithyroid drugs. CDR3 in DNA: TGTGCCAGCAGCTCCTTCAGACAGGGACACTATGGCTACACCTTC. It yields the protein CASSSFRQGHYGYTF.